This TCR beta chain was captured in a study of long-term antiretroviral therapy in people with HIV. The CDR3 is 12 residues long. Germline-derived CDR1 and CDR2 are WNHNN and SYGVQD (reference sequence). Between the trimmed V and J ends, which lost 3 bases and 0 bases, there was a span of 3 bases. Sequencing relied on immunoSEQ assay v3.0, run at survey level. The table came from immunoSEQ multiplex PCR; TCRdb's copy has only in-frame clones and leaves some out. This sample carries around 21,000 clones, about 86% of them seen once, and the ten largest clones take more than 10%. Sequencing used unsorted PBMCs, obtained 0.1 years before starting antiretroviral therapy. This receptor was obtained from a man aged 40-49 years with HIV. The chain recombines TRBV10-1 with TRBJ2-7; D call uncertain. The CDR3 region has the DNA TGCGCCAGCAGTGATTTCTCCTACGAGCAGTACTTC. It encodes CASSDFSYEQYF.